One T cell receptor (beta chain) is described in this entry. The data were taken from a study of blood T cell repertoires in COVID-19. Across the whole study: COVID-19 samples, acute and convalescent, were from the United States, Italy and Spain. T cells, B-cell-depleted T cells, or PBMCs supplied cDNA or gDNA.

As handled by the study authors: It was from reference gene primer amplification that nucleated cell counts were estimated. Sequencing was performed with immunoSEQ multiplex PCR; in TCRdb, only in-frame clones are kept and a portion is missing. V, J and clone size are taken as reported in that table, and D and trimming were inferred from the DNA itself. Of about 220,000 clones listed, around 84% were seen once; the top ten hold around 20%. The length of the CDR3 is 16 residues. Germline V lookup: CDR1 MNHEY, CDR2 SMNVEV (reference sequence). Trimming took off 8 bases at V and 5 bases at J, with 25 bases between the two ends.

This receptor was taken from a man aged 30-40 years with active or convalescent COVID-19. The source material was peripheral blood. V gene TRBV27 combines with J gene TRBJ2-7; tentative D call: TRBD2 (6 bases). For the CDR3, the DNA is TGTGCCAGCGGGACTGGAGGGGCCTCGGGAATTGACGAGCAGTACTTC. Protein product: CASGTGGASGIDEQYF.